This entry is about one TCR beta chain. The clone's antigen remains unknown. No per-base quality is available; no much larger clone lies one base away. The entry originates in a study of beta chain features in type 1 diabetes (dated by TCRdb to 2016 to 2018). Concerning the study at large: Patients and healthy donors did not differ in mean age, gender distribution, total cell number or subset yield. Across all samples, 90 million to 130 million sorted cells were examined, and cell number per subset correlated strongly with RNA yield. Whereas all 30 or so donors provided naive and central memory subsets, regulatory and stem cell-like memory subsets were isolated from just 8 patients and roughly eight healthy donors. In the study, TCRB repertoires of sorted circulating CD4+ T cell subsets from recently diagnosed type 1 diabetes patients were compared with those of matched healthy donors.

The High Capacity cDNA Reverse Transcription Kit was used to reverse transcribe all of the isolated RNA, meaning that expressed TCRB transcripts were what got sequenced. Naive, central memory and regulatory T cell samples underwent deep immunoSEQ sequencing, averaging roughly 3.4 million total reads per sample. After sorted cells were lysed in RLT buffer, RNA was extracted with DNase-treated RNeasy Micro or Mini kits, with the choice depending on cell number. Each cell subset was processed on its own to prevent cross-contamination, while patient and healthy donor samples were processed together. The immunoSEQ multiplex PCR was used to amplify TCRB sequences from cDNA, yielding 87-bp fragments that span the CDR3 region. Sequencing of the amplicons was performed on the Illumina HiSeq platform. The authors processed their data as follows. PCR bias was corrected computationally using synthetic template baselines, and reads within Hamming distance 2 were collapsed, with unmergeable singletons discarded. By aligning reads against IMGT, V, D and J genes, CDR3 length, and insertions or deletions at six rearrangement sites were assigned. Within each subset, clonotype counts were normalized to the number of sorted cells before true diversity and Gini coefficients were calculated with the tcR R package. The overlap coefficient, calculated on TCRB nucleotide sequences, was used to quantify repertoire sharing. In TCRdb, the immuneACCESS table is reduced to in-frame sequences with V and J assigned. These tables do not hold every clone; where another copy was compared, an unresolved V gene accounts for under half, and the others remain unexplained. V, J and clone size were drawn from that table, and D and trimming were deduced from the DNA. This sample comprises tens of thousands of clones, about 66% of them detected only once. The biggest ten clones account for approximately 2.3% of the sample.

What the authors observed across the whole study: Naive, central memory and regulatory TCRB repertoires appeared to be more similar among patients than among healthy donors. Type 1 diabetes patients showed a moderate but significant shortening of TCRB CDR3 length in all four CD4+ subsets. Fewer insertions and more nucleotide deletions at VDJ recombination sites were observed in patients with type 1 diabetes, implying thymic rearrangement abnormalities. HLA sub-analyses involved small numbers of individuals, so any influence of HLA type on TCRB rearrangement remained unresolved. Because cDNA rather than genomic DNA was sequenced, highly expressing activated cells could have been over-represented, although no difference in activation and CD3 levels was found between groups. Shorter templates might be favored by PCR, yet because patient and control samples were amplified and corrected together, any such skew would affect both groups equally.

Each donor gave one peripheral blood draw, around 0.12 L on average, collected into heparinised tubes. A BD FACSAria II and a panel including CD45RO, CCR7, CD25, CD127, CD95 and CD27 were used to sort naive, central memory, regulatory and stem cell-like memory CD4+ T cells. Every sorted population had a purity above 95%. PBMCs were separated immediately by Lymphoprep density gradient centrifugation and were stained directly, without being cultured. Samples were stained and sorted in pairs, with one healthy donor and one patient per experiment, so that batch effects were minimized. The germline V gene specifies SGHAT as CDR1 and FQNNGV as CDR2. After removal of 6 bases from V and 13 bases from J, the junction retains 9 bases not matched to a gene. The CDR3 has 12 amino acids, counting the end cysteine and phenylalanine. CDR3 DNA only is kept here, 36 bases in frame from base 1.

Sequenced: Tregs from blood. The sample's cell subset or site, from its label and the paper: regulatory CD4+ T cells. Rearrangement joined TRBV11-2 to TRBJ2-1, and 7 junctional nucleotides match TRBD1. This clonotype was sampled from a woman aged 18 to 35 with type 1 diabetes. The DNA is TGTGCCAGCAGTTTTGACAGGGTAGGTCAGTTCTTC. It translates to CASSFDRVGQFF.